A selection of T cell receptor beta chains follows, all from one sample in a study of blood T cell repertoires in COVID-19. Measured with immunoSEQ multiplex PCR; TCRdb has only the in-frame clones, and not every one. This table holds 120,000 to 150,000 clones, over 70% found once. Sequenced sample: peripheral blood. These receptors were taken from a man aged 45-65 years who had recovered from COVID-19. The CDR3 runs from the conserved cysteine through the conserved F or W. Each record gives: D gene, J gene, V gene, clone size, CDR3 protein, CDR3 DNA. The D gene is left open where the match is weak. Size values are once, few and many counts, or a class for expanded clones, and some rows have none.

D: TRBD1
J: TRBJ1-2
V: TRBV5-5
size: -
CDR3: CASSHDREYGYGYTF
DNA: TGTGCCAGCAGCCACGACAGGGAATATGGCTATGGCTACACCTTC

D: -
J: TRBJ2-5
V: TRBV9
size: -
CDR3: CASSSLRREYF
DNA: TGTGCCAGCAGCTCTCTAAGGAGGGAGTACTTC

D: -
J: TRBJ1-1
V: TRBV5-4
size: many
CDR3: CASSRERQEPPGAFF
DNA: TGTGCCAGCAGCCGAGAACGACAGGAACCCCCAGGAGCTTTCTTT

D: TRBD1
J: TRBJ2-5
V: TRBV18
size: -
CDR3: CASSPPGQQETQYF
DNA: TGTGCCAGCTCACCTCCGGGACAGCAAGAGACCCAGTACTTC

D: TRBD1
J: TRBJ2-3
V: TRBV27
size: -
CDR3: CASSYPGQGKDTQYF
DNA: TGTGCCAGCAGTTACCCGGGACAGGGTAAAGATACGCAGTATTTT

D: -
J: TRBJ1-6
V: TRBV3-1/TRBV3-2
size: few
CDR3: CASSDRGSSYNSPLHF
DNA: TGTGCCAGCAGCGACCGGGGGAGCTCCTATAATTCACCCCTCCACTTT

D: -
J: TRBJ1-2
V: TRBV6-5
size: -
CDR3: CASSPLIPSDGYTF
DNA: TGTGCCAGCAGTCCCCTTATACCCTCGGATGGCTACACCTTC

D: -
J: TRBJ1-4
V: TRBV4-2
size: -
CDR3: CASSQGKQFNEKLFF
DNA: TGTGCCAGCAGCCAAGGTAAACAGTTTAATGAAAAACTGTTTTTT

D: TRBD1
J: TRBJ2-7
V: TRBV6-6
size: -
CDR3: CASSRDRGYEQYF
DNA: TGTGCCAGCAGTAGGGACAGGGGGTACGAGCAGTACTTC

D: TRBD1
J: TRBJ1-1
V: TRBV5-1
size: -
CDR3: CASSLAGTVITEAFF
DNA: TGCGCCAGCAGCTTGGCAGGGACAGTGATTACTGAAGCTTTCTTT

D: TRBD1
J: TRBJ2-7
V: TRBV23-1
size: -
CDR3: CASSQSGRGLYEQYF
DNA: TGCGCCAGCAGTCAATCGGGCAGGGGGCTTTACGAGCAGTACTTC

D: TRBD1
J: TRBJ1-4
V: TRBV7-2
size: -
CDR3: CASSLARGQGATNEKLFF
DNA: TGTGCCAGCAGCTTAGCGCGGGGACAGGGGGCAACTAATGAAAAACTGTTTTTT

D: TRBD1
J: TRBJ2-7
V: TRBV7-8
size: -
CDR3: CASSLAYGQGSNYEQYF
DNA: TGTGCCAGCAGCTTAGCTTATGGACAGGGGTCAAACTACGAGCAGTACTTC

D: -
J: TRBJ1-4
V: TRBV7-2
size: -
CDR3: CASSSQGFFEKLFF
DNA: TGTGCCAGCAGCTCGCAGGGGTTTTTTGAAAAACTGTTTTTT

D: TRBD1
J: TRBJ2-2
V: TRBV3-1/TRBV3-2
size: once
CDR3: CASSQKDRGPPGELFF
DNA: TGTGCCAGCAGCCAGAAGGACAGGGGGCCTCCCGGGGAGCTGTTTTTT

D: -
J: TRBJ1-1
V: TRBV6-2/TRBV6-3
size: -
CDR3: CASSTPDRWNTEAFF
DNA: TGTGCCAGCAGTACGCCCGACAGGTGGAACACTGAAGCTTTCTTT

D: -
J: TRBJ2-1
V: TRBV9
size: -
CDR3: CASSLTGRGNEQFF
DNA: TGTGCCAGCAGCCTAACGGGCCGGGGAAATGAGCAGTTCTTC

D: TRBD1
J: TRBJ2-5
V: TRBV5-1
size: once
CDR3: CASSALGQQETQYF
DNA: TGCGCCAGCAGCGCCCTGGGACAGCAAGAGACCCAGTACTTC

D: -
J: TRBJ2-3
V: TRBV11-3
size: -
CDR3: CASSLTQGTDTQYF
DNA: TGTGCCAGCAGCTTAACCCAGGGCACAGATACGCAGTATTTT

D: -
J: TRBJ2-7
V: TRBV4-1
size: -
CDR3: CATKPGLREQYF
DNA: TGCGCCACCAAGCCGGGGTTAAGGGAGCAGTACTTC

D: -
J: TRBJ1-1
V: TRBV27
size: -
CDR3: CASSRMAGNTEAFF
DNA: TGTGCCAGCAGTAGGATGGCGGGGAACACTGAAGCTTTCTTT

D: -
J: TRBJ2-1
V: TRBV15
size: -
CDR3: CATSKLGLHEQFF
DNA: TGTGCCACCAGCAAACTGGGACTTCATGAGCAGTTCTTC

D: -
J: TRBJ2-7
V: TRBV11-2
size: -
CDR3: CASSLDPGRYYEQYF
DNA: TGTGCCAGCAGCTTAGATCCAGGAAGATACTACGAGCAGTACTTC

D: TRBD1
J: TRBJ2-7
V: TRBV5-4
size: -
CDR3: CASSLGQGDPYEQYF
DNA: TGTGCCAGCAGCTTAGGACAGGGCGACCCCTACGAGCAGTACTTC

D: -
J: TRBJ1-1
V: TRBV5-1
size: few
CDR3: CASSLAAGMNTEAFF
DNA: TGCGCCAGCAGCTTGGCCGCAGGCATGAACACTGAAGCTTTCTTT

D: -
J: TRBJ2-3
V: TRBV9
size: -
CDR3: CASSPTLAYRTDTQYF
DNA: TGTGCCAGCAGCCCAACCCTAGCTTATCGCACAGATACGCAGTATTTT

D: -
J: TRBJ1-5
V: TRBV5-5
size: few
CDR3: CASSLQTGNNQPQHF
DNA: TGTGCCAGCAGCTTGCAGACAGGAAATAATCAGCCCCAGCATTTT